This TCR beta chain is drawn from a study of CD8+ T cells in alopecia areata. Notes on the study in general: TCRs were shared less clearly across patients than in mice, possibly for HLA-related reasons.

V was pared by 1 base and J by 2 bases, with 3 bases of the junction left unmatched. The CDR3 length is 14 residues. CDR1 SGHTS and CDR2 YDEGEE come from the germline V gene. Peripheral blood, together with lesional scalp punch biopsies, was collected from alopecia areata patients. Only one count was recorded for this clone. The antigen is not known. cDNA reverse transcribed from extracted RNA served as the sequencing template. Some clones are missing from TCRdb's copy, which holds only in-frame ones; the method was immunoSEQ multiplex PCR. The data contain roughly 6,800 clones, roughly 67% of them seen just once; the ten biggest clones take up over 15%.

This TCR was recovered from a human donor with alopecia areata. The material sequenced was skin, taken at week 0. The chain uses TRBV5-8 and TRBJ2-7; 7 positions match TRBD1. CDR3 in amino acids: CASSLLQGPYEQYF. CDR3 coding DNA: TGTGCCAGCAGCTTGTTACAGGGGCCCTACGAGCAGTACTTC.